This T cell receptor (beta chain) appears in the sequencing data of a study of blood T cell repertoires in COVID-19. V was trimmed by 2 bases and J by 9 bases, leaving 8 bases between them. Per the germline V gene, CDR1 is MNHNS and CDR2 is SASEGT. The CDR3 runs 13 residues. Produced via immunoSEQ multiplex PCR; TCRdb's table is partial and in-frame only. This repertoire shows 300,000 to 450,000 clones, approximately 89% found once; its top ten account for roughly 3.9%. This TCR came from a woman aged 55-75 years with COVID-19, enrolled during active disease. Sequenced sample: peripheral blood. The V gene is TRBV6-1, the J gene TRBJ1-6; D is uncertain. CDR3 nucleotides: TGTGCCAGCAGTGAATTTGTGAGTTCACCCCTCCACTTT. Translation: CASSEFVSSPLHF.